The 29 T cell receptor beta chains given below trace back to one sample, sequenced in a study of identical twins' blood T cells. TCRdb reprocessed the 5' RACE reads with MiXCR, giving one entry per CDR3 protein. The sample has 300,000 to 450,000 distinct CDR3 sequences; more than 25% are singletons. Sequencing was carried out using PBMCs. These receptors all stem from a woman aged 18 to 55 in good health.

Note on this clonotype: It may be a read error: a sequence one base away is much more abundant. The chain combines TRBV5-1 with TRBJ2-2; D is undetermined. Deletions cut 0 bases from V and 7 bases from J, with 13 bases between. This CDR3 region has 15 residues. Per the germline V gene, CDR1 is SGHRS and CDR2 is YFSETQ. The chain's CDR3 is CASSLGGRSYGELFF. The CDR3 bases are TGCGCCAGCAGCTTGGGCGGCCGTAGCTACGGGGAGCTGTTTTTT.

About this clonotype: The junction shows a germline mismatch at one end, possibly a read error. The rearrangement uses TRBV5-1 and TRBJ1-6; no clear D gene. The CDR3 has 15 residues. Germline V gene sequence: CDR1 SGHRS, CDR2 YFSETQ. The chain's CDR3 is CASSSQQQTNSPLLF. CDR3 sequence (DNA): TGCGCCAGCAGCTCCCAACAGCAAACTAATTCACCCCTCCTCTTT.

This clonotype was found a few times. The chain combines TRBV6-5 with TRBJ2-1; no firm D call. CDR1 and CDR2 (germline): MNHEY, SVGAGI. This CDR3 contains 13 residues. V was trimmed by 3 bases and J by 5 bases, leaving 8 bases between them. This CDR3 reads CASSYRSNNEQFF. In nucleotides, the CDR3 is TGTGCCAGCAGTTATCGTAGTAACAATGAGCAGTTCTTC.

The rearrangement links TRBV29-1 to TRBJ2-2; perhaps TRBD2 as D (5 bases). There are 13 residues in the CDR3. V shed 7 bases and J shed 0 bases, with 9 bases lying between them. The germline gives CDR1 SQVTM, CDR2 ANQGSEA. CDR3 loop: CSAGIPNTGELFF. As DNA, the CDR3 is TGCAGCGCCGGGATACCGAACACCGGGGAGCTGTTTTTT.

With regard to this clonotype: It may be a read error: a sequence one base away is much more abundant. This chain joins TRBV29-1 and TRBJ2-7; no clear D gene. CDR3 length equals 16 residues. Germline CDR1 and CDR2: SQVTM and ANQGSEA. CDR3 DNA: TGCAGCGCTGAAGATCTTGACAAACAAAACTCCTACGAGCAGTACTTC. As protein: CSAEDLDKQNSYEQYF.

This clonotype came up a few times. The rearrangement links TRBV2 to TRBJ2-1; possible D gene TRBD2, 6 bases. The CDR3 consists of 11 residues. V was pared by 10 bases and J by 7 bases, with 11 bases between. The germline V gene encodes CDR1 SNHLY and CDR2 FYNNEI. As DNA, the CDR3 is TGTGCCACCGATGCGGGGAATGAGCAGTTCTTC. As protein: CATDAGNEQFF.

This clonotype was recorded a few times. J is TRBJ2-1 and V is TRBV5-1; 8 bases map to TRBD2. Germline CDR1 reads SGHRS; CDR2 reads YFSETQ. The CDR3 sequence is 13 residues long. The J segment lost 5 bases and the V segment lost 4 bases, leaving 2 bases of the junction unmatched. The CDR3 region has the DNA TGCGCCAGCAGCGATAGCGGGAACAATGAGCAGTTCTTC. Encoded protein: CASSDSGNNEQFF.

At least ten counts were recorded for this clonotype. This chain joins TRBV11-2 and TRBJ1-1; D may be TRBD1 (5 bases). Germline lookup yields CDR1 SGHAT and CDR2 FQNNGV. The CDR3 totals 15 residues. Trimming cost V 1 base and J 0 bases, with 9 bases left between them. The CDR3 DNA reads TGTGCCAGCAGCTTAGTTGGGACCATGAACACTGAAGCTTTCTTT. Translation gives CASSLVGTMNTEAFF.

This clonotype was picked up a small number of times. V usage is TRBV10-3 and J usage is TRBJ1-3; the D is unclear. Trimming pared 8 bases from V and 2 bases from J, leaving 13 bases between. The CDR3 sequence is 14 residues long. In germline, CDR1 is ENHRY, CDR2 SYGVKD. The CDR3 DNA sequence: TGTGCCATCGGACCCTCCGAGACTGGAAACACCATATATTTT. This sequence encodes CAIGPSETGNTIYF.

This clonotype was observed a handful of times. The J gene is TRBJ2-1, the V gene TRBV2; TRBD2 matches at 11 bases. The CDR3 sequence is 18 residues long. In germline, CDR1 is SNHLY, CDR2 FYNNEI. V was pared by 4 bases and J by 0 bases, with 8 bases of the junction left unmatched. The CDR3: CASSANPSGGSSYNEQFF. The CDR3 nucleotides are TGTGCCAGCAGTGCGAATCCTAGCGGGGGGAGCTCCTACAATGAGCAGTTCTTC.

This clonotype was observed many times. The chain couples TRBV6-2 or TRBV6-3 to TRBJ2-3; a possible D gene is TRBD1 (6 bases). CDR1 and CDR2 from the germline V gene are MNHEY and SVGEGT. V lost 5 bases and J lost 6, with 24 bases in between. The CDR3 runs 17 residues. CDR3 sequence (DNA): TGTGCCAGCAGTGCCCTAAGCCTGGGGGCGTCCACCGATACGCAGTATTTT. It specifies CASSALSLGASTDTQYF.

This clonotype was counted only a few times. V gene TRBV12-3 or TRBV12-4 combines with J gene TRBJ2-1, with 8 bases that match TRBD1. The CDR3 has 14 residues. V trimming: 5 bases; J trimming: 6 bases; junction bases outside the gene matches: 6. CDR3 coding DNA: TGTGCCAGCAGTCCGGGACAGGCGGGCAATGAGCAGTTCTTC. Residues: CASSPGQAGNEQFF.

This clonotype was detected a few times. V usage is TRBV25-1 and J usage is TRBJ2-7, with 10 bases identical to TRBD2. With 10 bases clipped from V and 1 base from J, the junction kept 10 bases outside the gene matches. The CDR3 is 15 amino acids. The germline V gene encodes CDR1 MGHDK and CDR2 SYGVNS. CDR3 sequence: CATTWTSGESYEQYF. Written as DNA, the CDR3 is TGTGCCACAACTTGGACTAGCGGAGAATCCTACGAGCAGTACTTC.

Concerning this clonotype: The junction and the germline gene differ at one end; a read error may be behind it. The V and J genes are TRBV6-5 and TRBJ2-2; TRBD2 is a possible D gene (5 bases). The CDR3 spans 15 residues. Looked up from germline, CDR1 is MNHEY and CDR2 is SVGAGI. CDR3 nucleotide sequence: TGTGCCAGCAGCTCCCGGTTTGGGCTCACCGGGGTGCTGTTTTTT. It codes for CASSSRFGLTGVLFF.

The chain has TRBV28 and TRBJ1-2, with D unclear. This CDR3 comprises 15 residues. The V gene lost 7 bases and the J gene lost 5 bases, with 20 bases spanning the gap. CDR1 is MDHEN, CDR2 SYDVKM, per germline. The CDR3 region is CASTEPTRVSYGYTF. CDR3 DNA: TGTGCCAGCACCGAACCCACGAGGGTCAGTTATGGCTACACCTTC.

J is TRBJ2-2 and V is TRBV7-9; D unresolved. Deletions cut 3 bases from V and 1 base from J, with 6 bases between. The CDR3 spans 14 residues. Germline CDR1 SEHNR, CDR2 FQNEAQ (reference sequence). The CDR3 bases are TGTGCCAGCAGCTTGCGGAGGAACACCGGGGAGCTGTTTTTT. Translated: CASSLRRNTGELFF. The full variable domain, rest sourced from reference TRBV7-9 and TRBJ2-2, is DTGVSQNPRHKITKRGQNVTFRCDPISEHNRLYWYRQTLGQGPEFLTYFQNEAQLEKSRLLSDRFSAERPKGSFSTLEIQRTEQGDSAMYLCASSLRRNTGELFFGEGSRLTVL.

The gene calls are TRBV20-1 and TRBJ1-1, with 8 bases that match TRBD1. CDR1 is DFQATT and CDR2 is SNEGSKA in the germline V gene (reference sequence). The CDR3 length is 16 residues. J lost 5 bases, V lost 0 bases, and 11 bases had no gene match. Here the CDR3 DNA reads TGCAGTGCTAGAGATCTTGGACAGGGTGGTGGTACTGAAGCTTTCTTT. Translated: CSARDLGQGGGTEAFF.

This clonotype has a handful of counts. The gene calls are TRBV6-2 or TRBV6-3 and TRBJ2-1; weak D call: TRBD2 (6 bases). Trimming took 2 bases from V and 4 from J, leaving 9 bases between them. There are 14 residues in the CDR3. Germline V gene lookup returns CDR1 MNHEY and CDR2 SVGEGT. In DNA, the CDR3 is TGTGCCAGCAGTTACCGGGGACTTTACAATGAGCAGTTCTTC. This encodes CASSYRGLYNEQFF.

This sequence joins TRBV19 and TRBJ1-2, with D unresolved. CDR3 size: 15 residues. Germline loops: CDR1 LNHDA, CDR2 SQIVND (reference sequence). V lost 0 bases and J 4 bases, leaving 12 bases between the germline ends. Here the CDR3 reads CASSIEGTSPYGYTF. The CDR3 nucleotides are TGTGCCAGTAGTATAGAAGGTACTTCCCCCTATGGCTACACCTTC.

The chain carries TRBV19 and TRBJ1-2; 7 bases map to TRBD1. The junction had 7 bases not matched to a gene; V was cut back by 3 bases and J by 3 bases. The V gene's germline CDR1 is LNHDA and CDR2 SQIVND (reference sequence). CDR3 length equals 15 residues. The DNA of the CDR3 is TGTGCCAGTAGTATGAACAGGGGTATTCACTATGGCTACACCTTC. Protein product: CASSMNRGIHYGYTF. The variable domain in full, with the rest retrieved from reference TRBV19 and TRBJ1-2, is DGGITQSPKYLFRKEGQNVTLSCEQNLNHDAMYWYRQDPGQGLRLIYYSQIVNDFQKGDIAEGYSVSREKKESFPLTVTSAQKNPTAFYLCASSMNRGIHYGYTFGSGTRLTVV.

V is TRBV7-2 and J is TRBJ1-3; weak D call: TRBD1 (5 bases). V was pared by 2 bases and J by 4 bases, with 18 bases between. Germline V gene lookup returns CDR1 SGHTA and CDR2 FQGNSA. The CDR3 covers 17 residues. CDR3 amino acids: CASSLNRGWEAGNTIYF. In DNA, the CDR3 is TGTGCCAGCAGCTTAAACCGGGGCTGGGAGGCAGGAAACACCATATATTTT.

With regard to this clonotype: One junction end does not reproduce the germline sequence, and a read error may be involved. This rearrangement joins TRBV5-1 to TRBJ2-2, with a possible D match to TRBD2 (5 bases). The CDR3 consists of 14 residues. The germline V gene encodes CDR1 SGHRS and CDR2 YFSETQ. CDR3 amino acids: CASSSGLNAGELFF. DNA of the CDR3: TGCGCCAGCAGCTCGGGGTTGAACGCCGGGGAGCTGTTTTTT.

This clonotype was detected a few times. The genes are TRBV5-6 and TRBJ2-3; 7 nucleotides agree with TRBD1. The CDR3 extends over 14 amino acids. J was trimmed by 5 bases and V by 5 bases; bases with no gene match: 8. Germline values: CDR1 SGHDT, CDR2 YYEEEE. The CDR3, as DNA: TGTGCCAGCAGTCCTGGGTGGACAGGAGATACGCAGTATTTT. It translates to CASSPGWTGDTQYF.

This clonotype showed up just once. This may come from a read error, since a much larger clone is one base off. This chain links TRBV18 with TRBJ1-2; D gene uncertain. The germline V and J ends were trimmed by 7 bases and 7 bases, with 25 bases remaining between them. The CDR3 runs 16 residues. CDR1 is KGHSH and CDR2 is LQKENI in the germline V gene. The CDR3 coding sequence is TGTGCCAGCTTACCCTCTGGGAGGGTAGAGTCGTCTGGCTACACCTTC. It specifies CASLPSGRVESSGYTF.

The rearrangement links TRBV14 to TRBJ2-1, with 9 positions matching TRBD2. Unmatched junction bases numbered 9, after V lost 3 bases and J lost 3 bases. This CDR3 contains 17 residues. Germline CDR1 and CDR2: SGHDN and FVKESK. The DNA of the CDR3 is TGTGCCAGCAGCCACGCGCCCCCGACTAGCGGCTACAATGAGCAGTTCTTC. It translates to CASSHAPPTSGYNEQFF.

The chain uses TRBV19 and TRBJ2-2, with D perhaps TRBD2 (5 bases). Germline V gives CDR1 LNHDA, CDR2 SQIVND (reference sequence). The CDR3 runs 13 residues. Trimming took 2 bases from V and 7 from J, leaving 8 bases between them. CDR3 amino acids: CASSIFGSGELFF. Written as DNA, the CDR3 is TGTGCCAGTAGTATATTTGGGAGCGGGGAGCTGTTTTTT.

This chain connects TRBV30 to TRBJ2-1; 7 positions match TRBD2. The CDR3 length is 15 residues. The germline V gene encodes CDR1 GTSNPN and CDR2 SVGIG (reference sequence). V lost 3 bases and J lost 2; bases outside the gene matches: 7. The CDR3 DNA reads as TGTGCCTGGAGCCGCGGGACTACCGCCTACAATGAGCAGTTCTTC. Residues: CAWSRGTTAYNEQFF.

The rearrangement links TRBV5-6 to TRBJ1-1; TRBD1 aligns across 7 bases. This CDR3 comprises 15 residues. Germline V gene sequence: CDR1 SGHDT, CDR2 YYEEEE. Trimming took 3 bases from V and 1 from J; bases not matched to a gene: 6. For the CDR3, the DNA is TGTGCCAGCAGCTGGGGACAGTATAGGAACACTGAAGCTTTCTTT. Protein sequence: CASSWGQYRNTEAFF. Full variable domain (remainder filled in from reference TRBV5-6 and TRBJ1-1): DAGVTQSPTHLIKTRGQQVTLRCSPKSGHDTVSWYQQALGQGPQFIFQYYEEEERQRGNFPDRFSGHQFPNYSSELNVNALLLGDSALYLCASSWGQYRNTEAFFGQGTRLTVV.

This clonotype occurred many times. V usage is TRBV7-8 and J usage is TRBJ1-6, with D possibly matching TRBD1 (6 bases). Germline V gene lookup returns CDR1 SGHVS and CDR2 FQNEAQ. The V end lost 5 bases, the J end lost 8 bases, and 13 bases lay between the germline ends. The CDR3 is 14 amino acids. The CDR3 bases are TGTGCCAGCAGCGCCCGACAGGTTGATTCACCCCTCCACTTT. Amino acid sequence: CASSARQVDSPLHF.